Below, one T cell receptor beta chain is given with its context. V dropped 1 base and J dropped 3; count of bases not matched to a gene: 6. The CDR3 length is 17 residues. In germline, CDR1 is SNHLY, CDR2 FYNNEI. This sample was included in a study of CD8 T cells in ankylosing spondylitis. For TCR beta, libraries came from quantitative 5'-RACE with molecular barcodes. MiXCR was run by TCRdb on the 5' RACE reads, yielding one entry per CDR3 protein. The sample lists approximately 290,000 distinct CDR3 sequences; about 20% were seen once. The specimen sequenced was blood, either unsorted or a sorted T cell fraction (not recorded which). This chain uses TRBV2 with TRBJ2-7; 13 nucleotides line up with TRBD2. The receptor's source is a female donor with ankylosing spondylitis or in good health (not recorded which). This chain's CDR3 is CASSEGRLAGGFYEQYF. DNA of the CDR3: TGTGCCAGCAGTGAAGGGAGACTAGCGGGAGGTTTCTACGAGCAGTACTTC.